This T cell receptor (beta chain) was observed in a study of cytomegalovirus exposure and HLA in healthy donors. With 7 bases removed from V and 4 bases from J, the gap between germline ends came to 13 bases. The germline V gene encodes CDR1 GTSNPN and CDR2 SVGIG (reference sequence). This CDR3 has 12 amino acids. Vbeta (60) and Jbeta (13) primers were used in the PCR. Sequencing used immunoSEQ multiplex PCR; TCRdb keeps in-frame clones, though not all of them. The table shows some 190,000 clones, with roughly a tenth occurring only once. This clone showed up just a few times. The chain combines TRBV30 with TRBJ1-2; D perhaps matches TRBD1 (5 bases). Sequenced material: PBMCs. The receptor's source is a woman aged 25 to 45 in good health and CMV-seropositive. CDR3: CASGTPPYGYTF. The CDR3 coding sequence is TGTGCCTCAGGGACTCCCCCCTATGGCTACACCTTC.